A selection of T cell receptor beta chains follows, all from one sample in a study of T cell repertoires in cytomegalovirus infection. These receptors are not linked to any known antigen. A single record per CDR3 protein comes from TCRdb applying MiXCR to the reads. The sample records about 900,000 distinct CDR3 sequences, around 30% being singletons. The sequences come from cultured CD8+ T cells from PBMCs, collected from culture after CMV antigen stimulation. All receptors derive from a human donor in good health (CMV status not recorded). Some clones in this sample may be carry-over from other donors' samples. The CDR3 runs from the conserved cysteine through the conserved F or W. D genes are given only for firm matches. Clone sizes are given selectively: once, few, many, or a class where the clone is expanded.

clone size: NA; J gene: TRBJ1-2; V gene: TRBV7-4; D gene: TRBD1; CDR3 protein: CAWPGQGAMGYGYTF; CDR3 DNA: TGTGCATGGCCGGGACAGGGGGCTATGGGCTATGGCTACACCTTC
clone size: few; J gene: TRBJ1-5; V gene: TRBV4-2; D gene: NA; CDR3 protein: CASSQETAGAQPQHF; CDR3 DNA: TGTGCCAGCAGCCAAGAAACAGCGGGGGCTCAGCCCCAGCATTTT
clone size: few; J gene: TRBJ1-4; V gene: TRBV7-9; D gene: NA; CDR3 protein: CASILDSATNEKLFF; CDR3 DNA: TGTGCCAGCATCCTCGACAGTGCAACTAATGAAAAACTGTTTTTT
clone size: few; J gene: TRBJ2-5; V gene: TRBV11-2; D gene: TRBD2; CDR3 protein: CASSLVLAGGETQYF; CDR3 DNA: TGTGCCAGCAGCTTAGTTTTGGCGGGGGGGGAGACCCAGTACTTC
clone size: NA; J gene: TRBJ1-5; V gene: TRBV6-2/TRBV6-3; D gene: NA; CDR3 protein: CASYRDSNQPQHF; CDR3 DNA: TGTGCCAGTTACAGGGATAGCAATCAGCCCCAGCATTTT
clone size: NA; J gene: TRBJ2-1; V gene: TRBV7-6; D gene: NA; CDR3 protein: CAWGKVLTNNEQFF; CDR3 DNA: TGTGCTTGGGGAAAGGTTCTGACGAACAATGAGCAGTTCTTC
clone size: NA; J gene: TRBJ1-5; V gene: TRBV23-1; D gene: TRBD1; CDR3 protein: CASSQSRNRTGEESSNQPQHF; CDR3 DNA: TGCGCCAGCAGTCAATCGCGAAACCGGACAGGGGAAGAATCTAGCAATCAGCCCCAGCATTTT
clone size: few; J gene: TRBJ1-2; V gene: TRBV7-2; D gene: TRBD1; CDR3 protein: CASSIRQGARDGYTF; CDR3 DNA: TGTGCCAGCAGCATAAGACAGGGGGCGCGGGATGGCTACACCTTC
clone size: many; J gene: TRBJ2-7; V gene: TRBV7-6; D gene: TRBD1; CDR3 protein: CASSLGTGGDYEQYF; CDR3 DNA: TGTGCCAGCAGCTTGGGGACAGGGGGCGATTACGAGCAGTACTTC
clone size: few; J gene: TRBJ1-6; V gene: TRBV12-3/TRBV12-4; D gene: NA; CDR3 protein: CASSLVGRADSPLHF; CDR3 DNA: TGTGCCAGCAGTTTAGTGGGCAGGGCTGATTCACCCCTCCACTTT
clone size: NA; J gene: TRBJ1-2; V gene: TRBV9; D gene: TRBD1; CDR3 protein: CASSGYDRVEMVSGYGYTF; CDR3 DNA: TGTGCCAGCAGCGGCTACGACAGGGTCGAGATGGTATCGGGCTATGGCTACACCTTC
clone size: NA; J gene: TRBJ2-3; V gene: TRBV4-3; D gene: NA; CDR3 protein: CASSQDTPRPTDTQYF; CDR3 DNA: TGCGCCAGCAGCCAGGACACCCCCCGGCCCACAGATACGCAGTATTTT
clone size: NA; J gene: TRBJ2-4; V gene: TRBV12-5; D gene: TRBD2; CDR3 protein: CASGLRGGRAKNIQYF; CDR3 DNA: TGTGCTAGTGGCCTCCGCGGGGGGCGGGCCAAAAACATTCAGTACTTC
clone size: NA; J gene: TRBJ2-5; V gene: TRBV6-1; D gene: TRBD1; CDR3 protein: CASPGKAGGSYQETQYF; CDR3 DNA: TGTGCCAGCCCTGGGAAGGCAGGGGGCTCGTACCAAGAGACCCAGTACTTC
clone size: NA; J gene: TRBJ1-2; V gene: TRBV2; D gene: NA; CDR3 protein: CASSEAEGNYGYTF; CDR3 DNA: TGTGCCAGCAGTGAAGCAGAGGGGAACTATGGCTACACCTTC
clone size: NA; J gene: TRBJ2-5; V gene: TRBV12-3/TRBV12-4; D gene: NA; CDR3 protein: CASSFIDDRGHTISQETQYF; CDR3 DNA: TGTGCCAGCAGCTTCATCGACGACCGGGGACACACTATATCCCAAGAGACCCAGTACTTC
clone size: few; J gene: TRBJ1-1; V gene: TRBV5-4; D gene: NA; CDR3 protein: CASSSGSLTEAFF; CDR3 DNA: TGTGCCAGCAGCTCGGGGTCACTCACTGAAGCTTTCTTT
clone size: NA; J gene: TRBJ1-5; V gene: TRBV6-2/TRBV6-3; D gene: NA; CDR3 protein: CASSYLRRISNQPQHF; CDR3 DNA: TGTGCCAGCAGTTACCTGAGGAGGATTAGCAATCAGCCCCAGCATTTT
clone size: NA; J gene: TRBJ2-7; V gene: TRBV5-1; D gene: NA; CDR3 protein: CASSARGLGLYEQYF; CDR3 DNA: TGCGCCAGCAGCGCAAGGGGTCTGGGCCTCTACGAGCAGTACTTC
clone size: NA; J gene: TRBJ1-1; V gene: TRBV9; D gene: NA; CDR3 protein: CASSAIIRHPENTEAFF; CDR3 DNA: TGTGCCAGCAGCGCTATAATCCGGCACCCCGAGAACACTGAAGCTTTCTTT
clone size: NA; J gene: TRBJ2-5; V gene: TRBV7-6; D gene: TRBD2; CDR3 protein: CASSFPRGGGRETQYF; CDR3 DNA: TGTGCCAGCAGCTTCCCGCGGGGGGGCGGGAGAGAGACCCAGTACTTC
clone size: few; J gene: TRBJ1-1; V gene: TRBV12-3/TRBV12-4; D gene: TRBD1; CDR3 protein: CASSSSPGGTEAFF; CDR3 DNA: TGTGCCAGCAGTTCCTCCCCAGGGGGCACTGAAGCTTTCTTT
clone size: NA; J gene: TRBJ2-7; V gene: TRBV27; D gene: NA; CDR3 protein: CASSSGSQYEQYF; CDR3 DNA: TGTGCCAGCAGTTCTGGGTCACAATACGAGCAGTACTTC
clone size: NA; J gene: TRBJ2-1; V gene: TRBV19; D gene: NA; CDR3 protein: CASSIPRLYNEQFF; CDR3 DNA: TGTGCCAGTAGTATTCCTCGACTTTACAATGAGCAGTTCTTC
clone size: few; J gene: TRBJ1-1; V gene: TRBV11-1; D gene: NA; CDR3 protein: CASSLASFDRNTEAFF; CDR3 DNA: TGTGCCAGCAGCTTAGCGTCTTTTGACAGGAACACTGAAGCTTTCTTT
clone size: NA; J gene: TRBJ1-2; V gene: TRBV13; D gene: NA; CDR3 protein: CASYGTGQKNYGYTF; CDR3 DNA: TGTGCCAGCTACGGGACGGGACAAAAAAACTATGGCTACACCTTC
clone size: NA; J gene: TRBJ1-6; V gene: TRBV18; D gene: TRBD1; CDR3 protein: CASSPDGQDRTNSPLHF; CDR3 DNA: TGTGCCAGCTCACCAGATGGGCAGGACAGGACTAATTCACCCCTCCACTTT
clone size: few; J gene: TRBJ1-3; V gene: TRBV7-2; D gene: TRBD1; CDR3 protein: CASSLETGGPSGNTIYF; CDR3 DNA: TGTGCCAGCAGCTTAGAAACAGGGGGTCCCTCTGGAAACACCATATATTTT
clone size: many; J gene: TRBJ1-5; V gene: TRBV7-6; D gene: NA; CDR3 protein: CASSSNPLRDQPQHF; CDR3 DNA: TGTGCCAGCAGTTCAAATCCGCTTCGGGATCAGCCCCAGCATTTT
clone size: NA; J gene: TRBJ2-1; V gene: TRBV6-6; D gene: NA; CDR3 protein: CASSYSLAGSAYEQFF; CDR3 DNA: TGTGCCAGCAGTTACTCTCTCGCGGGGAGTGCCTATGAGCAGTTCTTC
clone size: NA; J gene: TRBJ1-5; V gene: TRBV5-4; D gene: NA; CDR3 protein: CASSLGKGLNQPQHF; CDR3 DNA: TGTGCCAGCAGCTTGGGTAAAGGGCTCAATCAGCCCCAGCATTTT
clone size: NA; J gene: TRBJ2-3; V gene: TRBV10-3; D gene: TRBD2; CDR3 protein: CAISESLAGFTDTQYF; CDR3 DNA: TGTGCCATCAGTGAGTCTCTAGCGGGATTCACAGATACGCAGTATTTT
clone size: few; J gene: TRBJ1-3; V gene: TRBV7-9; D gene: TRBD1; CDR3 protein: CASSRGVDRVRNTIYF; CDR3 DNA: TGTGCCAGCAGCCGAGGGGTCGACAGGGTTAGAAACACCATATATTTT
clone size: NA; J gene: TRBJ2-5; V gene: TRBV4-2; D gene: NA; CDR3 protein: CASSQPGTQETQYF; CDR3 DNA: TGTGCCAGCAGCCAGCCAGGGACCCAAGAGACCCAGTACTTC
clone size: NA; J gene: TRBJ2-3; V gene: TRBV12-3/TRBV12-4; D gene: NA; CDR3 protein: CASFLGGTDTQYF; CDR3 DNA: TGTGCCAGCTTCCTTGGAGGCACAGATACGCAGTATTTT
clone size: NA; J gene: TRBJ2-1; V gene: TRBV24-1; D gene: NA; CDR3 protein: CATSEVSSSYNEQFF; CDR3 DNA: TGTGCCACCAGTGAGGTTTCGAGCTCCTACAATGAGCAGTTCTTC
clone size: few; J gene: TRBJ2-1; V gene: TRBV7-9; D gene: NA; CDR3 protein: CASSLWAYNEQFF; CDR3 DNA: TGTGCCAGCAGCTTATGGGCCTACAATGAGCAGTTCTTC
clone size: NA; J gene: TRBJ2-4; V gene: TRBV2; D gene: NA; CDR3 protein: CASSDYSELDIQYF; CDR3 DNA: TGTGCCAGCAGTGATTACTCAGAGTTAGACATTCAGTACTTC
clone size: NA; J gene: TRBJ2-3; V gene: TRBV6-1; D gene: NA; CDR3 protein: CASSERPRESTDTQYF; CDR3 DNA: TGTGCCAGCAGTGAACGGCCCCGAGAGAGCACAGATACGCAGTATTTT
clone size: many; J gene: TRBJ2-2; V gene: TRBV7-6; D gene: TRBD2; CDR3 protein: CASTFSGKGSTGELFF; CDR3 DNA: TGTGCCAGCACCTTTAGCGGGAAGGGGAGCACCGGGGAGCTGTTTTTT
clone size: few; J gene: TRBJ1-1; V gene: TRBV6-5; D gene: NA; CDR3 protein: CASSYSALPSTEAFF; CDR3 DNA: TGTGCCAGCAGTTACTCGGCCCTTCCCAGCACTGAAGCTTTCTTT
clone size: many; J gene: TRBJ1-6; V gene: TRBV18; D gene: NA; CDR3 protein: CASSPVTGRSPLHF; CDR3 DNA: TGTGCCAGCTCACCGGTCACAGGGAGGTCACCCCTCCACTTT
clone size: many; J gene: TRBJ1-2; V gene: TRBV7-6; D gene: TRBD1; CDR3 protein: CASSPGQINYGYTF; CDR3 DNA: TGTGCCAGCAGCCCGGGACAGATAAACTATGGCTACACCTTC
clone size: NA; J gene: TRBJ2-1; V gene: TRBV7-9; D gene: TRBD1; CDR3 protein: CASSLRGQGGYEQFF; CDR3 DNA: TGTGCCAGCAGCTTGAGGGGACAGGGAGGGTATGAGCAGTTCTTC
clone size: once; J gene: TRBJ2-6; V gene: TRBV27; D gene: NA; CDR3 protein: CASSLIGPGANVLTF; CDR3 DNA: TGTGCCAGCAGTTTAATAGGGCCTGGGGCCAACGTCCTGACTTTC
clone size: few; J gene: TRBJ1-4; V gene: TRBV6-5; D gene: NA; CDR3 protein: CASSFMGATNEKLFF; CDR3 DNA: TGTGCCAGCAGCTTCATGGGGGCAACTAATGAAAAACTGTTTTTT
clone size: few; J gene: TRBJ1-2; V gene: TRBV27; D gene: NA; CDR3 protein: CASSLYQGHGYTF; CDR3 DNA: TGTGCCAGCAGTTTATACCAGGGCCATGGCTACACCTTC
clone size: NA; J gene: TRBJ1-1; V gene: TRBV6-8; D gene: NA; CDR3 protein: CASSYPAGVEAFF; CDR3 DNA: TGTGCCAGCAGTTACCCCGCCGGTGTGGAAGCTTTCTTT
clone size: many; J gene: TRBJ1-6; V gene: TRBV7-2; D gene: NA; CDR3 protein: CASSLARPGRGLSPLHF; CDR3 DNA: TGTGCCAGCAGCTTAGCTCGGCCAGGCCGGGGTTTATCACCCCTCCACTTT
clone size: NA; J gene: TRBJ2-1; V gene: TRBV5-1; D gene: TRBD2; CDR3 protein: CASAGLAGPYNEQFF; CDR3 DNA: TGCGCCAGCGCAGGACTAGCGGGGCCGTACAATGAGCAGTTCTTC
clone size: few; J gene: TRBJ1-6; V gene: TRBV10-3; D gene: NA; CDR3 protein: CAISESKGGSPLHF; CDR3 DNA: TGTGCCATCAGTGAGTCAAAGGGCGGTTCACCCCTCCACTTT
clone size: NA; J gene: TRBJ2-7; V gene: TRBV6-1; D gene: TRBD2; CDR3 protein: CASRTGLAGGYEQYF; CDR3 DNA: TGTGCCAGCAGAACGGGACTAGCGGGGGGCTACGAGCAGTACTTC
clone size: NA; J gene: TRBJ2-1; V gene: TRBV27; D gene: NA; CDR3 protein: CASWAWNEQFF; CDR3 DNA: TGTGCCAGCTGGGCTTGGAATGAGCAGTTCTTC
clone size: NA; J gene: TRBJ2-2; V gene: TRBV27; D gene: NA; CDR3 protein: CATGPSGELFF; CDR3 DNA: TGTGCCACCGGACCTAGCGGGGAGCTGTTTTTT
clone size: few; J gene: TRBJ2-2; V gene: TRBV28; D gene: TRBD2; CDR3 protein: CASSPFGTSGEMGELFF; CDR3 DNA: TGTGCCAGCAGCCCTTTCGGGACTAGCGGGGAGATGGGGGAGCTGTTTTTT
clone size: NA; J gene: TRBJ2-1; V gene: TRBV13; D gene: TRBD1; CDR3 protein: CASSNGDRNYNEQFF; CDR3 DNA: TGTGCCAGCTCGAATGGGGACAGGAATTACAATGAGCAGTTCTTC
clone size: NA; J gene: TRBJ2-1; V gene: TRBV19; D gene: NA; CDR3 protein: CASSIGKSSYNEQFF; CDR3 DNA: TGTGCCAGTAGTATCGGAAAGAGCTCCTACAATGAGCAGTTCTTC
clone size: NA; J gene: TRBJ2-5; V gene: TRBV12-3/TRBV12-4; D gene: TRBD2; CDR3 protein: CVSSPGGQETQYF; CDR3 DNA: TGTGTCAGCAGCCCGGGGGGACAAGAGACCCAGTACTTC
clone size: many; J gene: TRBJ1-1; V gene: TRBV6-2/TRBV6-3; D gene: NA; CDR3 protein: CASSLQGGDTEAFF; CDR3 DNA: TGTGCCAGCAGTCTCCAGGGAGGGGACACTGAAGCTTTCTTT
clone size: few; J gene: TRBJ1-1; V gene: TRBV6-6; D gene: NA; CDR3 protein: CASSWRTARNTEAFF; CDR3 DNA: TGTGCCAGCAGTTGGAGGACAGCGAGAAACACTGAAGCTTTCTTT